The rows below give T cell receptor beta chains drawn from one sample of a study of regulatory T cells in long-lasting Graves disease. TCRdb processed the multiplex PCR reads anew with MiXCR; each CDR3 protein has one entry. The profile shows 350,000 to 450,000 distinct CDR3 sequences, over 14% of them singletons. A further study also used this sample, focusing on T cells in Graves' hyperthyroidism and ophthalmopathy.

This specimen was peripheral blood mononuclear cells (PBMCs), taken at new diagnosis, from a patient treated with antithyroid drugs. Receptor source: a middle-aged woman with Graves disease. The CDR3 runs from the conserved cysteine through the conserved F or W. D genes are given only for firm matches. The listing skips clone size in some rows; elsewhere it reads once, few, many or a size class.

V gene	D gene	J gene	clone size	CDR3 protein	CDR3 DNA
TRBV19	.	TRBJ2-4	.	CASSIFGVGGEAKNIQYF	TGTGCCAGTAGTATATTTGGCGTGGGGGGAGAAGCCAAAAACATTCAGTACTTC
TRBV27	.	TRBJ1-1	many	CASSLVGTNTEAFF	TGTGCCAGCAGTTTAGTAGGGACCAACACTGAAGCTTTCTTT
TRBV13	.	TRBJ2-7	.	CASSFVEGPEQYF	TGTGCCAGCAGCTTCGTGGAGGGCCCCGAGCAGTACTTC
TRBV12-5	TRBD1	TRBJ1-4	many	CASGSGTGDEKLFF	TGTGCTAGTGGTTCCGGGACAGGGGATGAAAAACTGTTTTTT
TRBV24-1	.	TRBJ2-2	many	CATSGGGLGAGELFF	TGTGCCACCAGCGGAGGGGGGCTAGGCGCCGGGGAGCTGTTTTTT
TRBV19	.	TRBJ1-5	few	CASSIPGYSNQPQHF	TGTGCCAGTAGTATTCCAGGCTATAGCAATCAGCCCCAGCATTTT
TRBV11-2	TRBD1	TRBJ1-4	many	CASSSLGTGGDKLFF	TGTGCCAGCAGCTCGTTGGGGACAGGGGGCGATAAACTGTTTTTT
TRBV28	.	TRBJ2-7	many	CASSLRGREQYF	TGTGCCAGCAGTTTGCGGGGTCGCGAGCAGTACTTC
TRBV28	.	TRBJ2-5	many	CASNKDQETQYF	TGTGCCAGCAACAAGGACCAAGAGACCCAGTACTTC
TRBV19	TRBD1	TRBJ2-2	.	CASRPQQGVDTGELFF	TGTGCCAGTAGGCCTCAACAGGGGGTCGACACCGGGGAGCTGTTTTTT
TRBV28	.	TRBJ1-1	many	CASSWEETTNTEAFF	TGTGCCAGCAGTTGGGAAGAGACAACGAACACTGAAGCTTTCTTT
TRBV6-2/TRBV6-3	TRBD2	TRBJ2-7	.	CASSSGTSDYEQYF	TGTGCCAGCAGTTCTGGGACTAGCGATTACGAGCAGTACTTC
TRBV2	.	TRBJ2-5	many	CALGDSGRETQYF	TGTGCCCTCGGTGACTCAGGGCGAGAGACCCAGTACTTC
TRBV13	TRBD2	TRBJ2-3	.	CASSLREGLGGTDTQYF	TGTGCCAGCAGCTTGAGGGAGGGCCTCGGGGGAACAGATACGCAGTATTTT
TRBV7-2	.	TRBJ2-5	many	CASSLYQGETQYF	TGTGCCAGCAGCCTCTATCAGGGTGAGACCCAGTACTTC
TRBV12-3/TRBV12-4	.	TRBJ2-4	.	CASSLVVEDQYF	TGTGCCAGCAGTTTAGTGGTTGAGGATCAGTACTTC
TRBV7-8	.	TRBJ2-2	many	CASSSRTSTGELFF	TGTGCCAGCAGCTCCCGGACCTCCACCGGGGAGCTGTTTTTT
TRBV7-6	TRBD2	TRBJ2-1	many	CASSPTSGDYNEQFF	TGTGCCAGCAGCCCGACTAGCGGAGACTACAATGAGCAGTTCTTC
TRBV11-3	.	TRBJ2-7	many	CASSFQLEGYEQYF	TGTGCCAGCAGTTTTCAACTAGAGGGCTACGAGCAGTACTTC
TRBV12-3/TRBV12-4	TRBD1	TRBJ2-7	many	CASSRDRGFEQYF	TGTGCCAGCAGTCGGGACAGGGGTTTCGAGCAGTACTTC